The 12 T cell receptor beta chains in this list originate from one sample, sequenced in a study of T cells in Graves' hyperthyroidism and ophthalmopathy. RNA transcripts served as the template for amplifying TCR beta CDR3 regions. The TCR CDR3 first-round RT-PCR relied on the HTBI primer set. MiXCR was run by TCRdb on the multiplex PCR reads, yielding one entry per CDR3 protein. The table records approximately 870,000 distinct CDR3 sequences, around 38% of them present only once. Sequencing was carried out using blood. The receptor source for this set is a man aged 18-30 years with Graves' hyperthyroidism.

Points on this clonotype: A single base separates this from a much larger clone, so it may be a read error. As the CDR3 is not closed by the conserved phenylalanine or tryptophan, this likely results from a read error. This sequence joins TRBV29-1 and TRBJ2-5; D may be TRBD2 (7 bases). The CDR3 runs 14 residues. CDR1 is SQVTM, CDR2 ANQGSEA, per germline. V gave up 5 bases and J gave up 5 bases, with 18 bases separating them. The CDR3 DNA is TGCAGCGTTTCCAGGGGAGGGAGTATGGAGACCCAGTACCTC. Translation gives CSVSRGGSMETQYL.

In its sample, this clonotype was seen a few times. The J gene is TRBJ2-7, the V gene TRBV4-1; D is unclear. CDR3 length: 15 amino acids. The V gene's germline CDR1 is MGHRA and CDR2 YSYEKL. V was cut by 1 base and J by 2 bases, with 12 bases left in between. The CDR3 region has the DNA TGCGCCAGCAGCCAAGCTAAAGTGGGGACCTACGAGCAGTACTTC. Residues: CASSQAKVGTYEQYF.

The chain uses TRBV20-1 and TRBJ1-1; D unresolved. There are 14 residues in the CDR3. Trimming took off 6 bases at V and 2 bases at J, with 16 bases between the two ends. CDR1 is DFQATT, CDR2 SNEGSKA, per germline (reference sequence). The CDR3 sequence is CSASSPHPNTEAFF. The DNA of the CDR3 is TGCAGTGCCAGCTCACCCCACCCAAACACTGAAGCTTTCTTT.

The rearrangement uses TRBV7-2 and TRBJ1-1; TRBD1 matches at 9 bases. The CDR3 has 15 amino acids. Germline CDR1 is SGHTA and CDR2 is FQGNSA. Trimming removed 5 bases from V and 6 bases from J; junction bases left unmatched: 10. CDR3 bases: TGTGCCAGCAGCCCCCCTGGACAGGGGATCCCTGAAGCTTTCTTT. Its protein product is CASSPPGQGIPEAFF. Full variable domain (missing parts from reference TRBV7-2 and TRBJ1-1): GAGVSQSPSNKVTEKGKDVELRCDPISGHTALYWYRQSLGQGLEFLIYFQGNSAPDKSGLPSDRFSAERTGGSVSTLTIQRTQQEDSAVYLCASSPPGQGIPEAFFGQGTRLTVV.

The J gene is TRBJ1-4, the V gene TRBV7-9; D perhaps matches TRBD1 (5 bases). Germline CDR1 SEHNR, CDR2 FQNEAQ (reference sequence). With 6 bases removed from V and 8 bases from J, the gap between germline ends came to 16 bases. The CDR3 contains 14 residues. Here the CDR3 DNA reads TGTGCCAGCAGTCCCGTAGGGCCAGGGGAAAAACTGTTTTTT. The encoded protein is CASSPVGPGEKLFF. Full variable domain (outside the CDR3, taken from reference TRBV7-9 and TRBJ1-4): DTGVSQNPRHKITKRGQNVTFRCDPISEHNRLYWYRQTLGQGPEFLTYFQNEAQLEKSRLLSDRFSAERPKGSFSTLEIQRTEQGDSAMYLCASSPVGPGEKLFFGSGTQLSVL.

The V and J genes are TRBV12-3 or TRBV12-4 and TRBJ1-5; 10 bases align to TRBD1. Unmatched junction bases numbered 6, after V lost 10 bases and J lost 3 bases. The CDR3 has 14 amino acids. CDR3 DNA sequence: TGTGCCACCGGGACAGGGGACTTCAATCAGCCCCAGCATTTT. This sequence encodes CATGTGDFNQPQHF.

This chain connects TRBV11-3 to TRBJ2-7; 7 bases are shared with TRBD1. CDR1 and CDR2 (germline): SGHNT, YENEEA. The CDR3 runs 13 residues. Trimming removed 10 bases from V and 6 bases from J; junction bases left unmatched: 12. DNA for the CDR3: TGTGCCATCTCCTCGGGACAGCTATCCGAGCAGTACTTC. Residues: CAISSGQLSEQYF.

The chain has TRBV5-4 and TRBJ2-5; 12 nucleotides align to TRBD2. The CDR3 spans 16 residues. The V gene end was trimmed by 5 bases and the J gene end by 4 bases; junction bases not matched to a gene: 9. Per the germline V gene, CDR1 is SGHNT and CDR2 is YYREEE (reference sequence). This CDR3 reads CASSPGTSGSPETQYF. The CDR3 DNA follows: TGTGCCAGCAGTCCCGGGACTAGCGGGTCACCAGAGACCCAGTACTTC.

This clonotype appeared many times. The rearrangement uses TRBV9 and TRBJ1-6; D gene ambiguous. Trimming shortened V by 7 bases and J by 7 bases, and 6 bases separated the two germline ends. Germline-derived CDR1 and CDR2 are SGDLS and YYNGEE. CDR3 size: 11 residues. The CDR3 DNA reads TGTGCCAGCGGAGGCAATTCACCCCTCCACTTT. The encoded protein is CASGGNSPLHF.

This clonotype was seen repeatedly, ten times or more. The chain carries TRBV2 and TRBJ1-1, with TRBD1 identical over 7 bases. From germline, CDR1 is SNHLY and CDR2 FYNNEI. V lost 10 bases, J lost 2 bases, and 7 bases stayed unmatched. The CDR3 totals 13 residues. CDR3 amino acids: CATLGQPNTEAFF. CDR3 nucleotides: TGTGCCACCTTGGGACAGCCTAACACTGAAGCTTTCTTT.

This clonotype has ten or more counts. The CDR3 DNA reads TGTGCCAGCAGCTTATCTGGATCGAGCAATCAGCCCCAGCATTTT. Translation gives CASSLSGSSNQPQHF. The chain has TRBV7-2 and TRBJ1-5; D gene ambiguous. The germline gives CDR1 SGHTA, CDR2 FQGNSA. With 2 bases removed from V and 1 base from J, the gap between germline ends came to 9 bases. This CDR3 contains 15 residues.

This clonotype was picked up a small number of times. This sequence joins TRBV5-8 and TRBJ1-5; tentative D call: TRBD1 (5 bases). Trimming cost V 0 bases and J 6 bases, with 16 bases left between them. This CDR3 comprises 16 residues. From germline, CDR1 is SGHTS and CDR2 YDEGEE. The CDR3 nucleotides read TGTGCCAGCAGCTTGGCCGGTCAGGGACTGGTTCAGCCCCAGCATTTT. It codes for CASSLAGQGLVQPQHF.